This entry is about one TCR beta chain. This entry comes from a study of human T cells and chemical hapten exposure. Study-level information: Patch testing was performed with 0.01% DPC on the upper back, with reading at 6 days. Patients, a majority of them female, were diagnosed with alopecia areata, totalis or universalis. Mainly, slight library volume differences in the pool made TCR yields vary.

Individual cDNA molecules (in the library) carried attached unique molecular identifiers. TCRdb re-derived calls from the RACE reads in MiXCR, one entry per CDR3 protein. The sample holds about 110,000 distinct CDR3 sequences; about 10% are singletons and the top ten take around 3.5%. Germline V gene lookup returns CDR1 SGHTA and CDR2 FQGNSA. V lost 6 bases to trimming and J lost 1 base, with 9 bases between them. The CDR3 extends over 14 amino acids. Documented time point: patch test 1, 2 weeks after DPC sensitization. This sample's treatment: therapeutic diphenylcyclopropenone sensitization with weekly scalp DPC.

This chain uses TRBV7-2 with TRBJ2-2; the D is unclear. The TCR originated in a woman in her 40s with alopecia areata. Some clones in this sample may be carry-over from other donors' samples. The sample in question was whole blood, obtained in connection with sensitization to the hapten diphenylcyclopropenone (DPC). CDR3 sequence: CASSINRNTGELFF. The CDR3 bases are TGTGCCAGCAGTATCAACAGGAACACCGGGGAGCTGTTTTTT.